These T cell receptor beta chains were read from a single sample in a study of blood T cell repertoires in COVID-19. TCRdb's table, derived via immunoSEQ multiplex PCR, lists solely in-frame clones and lacks some. This sample has some 260,000 clones, with about 80% found just once. The sequenced sample consisted of peripheral blood. Every receptor here comes from a woman of 80 years or more with acute or convalescent COVID-19. Each CDR3 is given without its conserved first and last residue. The D gene is left open where the match is weak.

TRBV18,NA,TRBJ1-5,ASSPRRQRNQPQH
TRBV29-1,NA,TRBJ1-5,SVARAPNQPQH
TRBV15,TRBD1,TRBJ2-1,ATRRDRAANEQF
TRBV5-8,NA,TRBJ2-1,ASSLAWGDSAGYNEQF
TRBV5-1,TRBD2,TRBJ2-1,ASSLDVGGLAGLSSYNEQF
TRBV27,TRBD1,TRBJ1-4,ASSRTGALEKLF
TRBV5-1,TRBD2,TRBJ2-5,ASSPGRAGETQY
TRBV6-1,TRBD2,TRBJ2-2,ASSGPSGGAPGELF
TRBV2,TRBD2,TRBJ2-3,ASRLAGGRTDTQY
TRBV5-4,TRBD1,TRBJ1-2,ASSPGQGAAGYT
TRBV7-3,NA,TRBJ1-2,ANPGGDGYGYT
TRBV10-3,TRBD1,TRBJ1-5,AISELLVGQGAQSQH
TRBV29-1,NA,TRBJ2-5,SVAPEGETQY
TRBV2,NA,TRBJ1-5,ASSEAFRGNQPQH
TRBV6-5,NA,TRBJ1-5,ASSYRGGQPQH
TRBV20-1,NA,TRBJ2-5,SASSSGETQY
TRBV5-1,TRBD1,TRBJ2-7,ASSSAGTGQDGGN
TRBV6-5,TRBD2,TRBJ2-1,ASKPGLGFDEQF
TRBV7-9,TRBD1,TRBJ1-2,ASSRDRVGGYT
TRBV2,NA,TRBJ2-2,ASSPRVLHGELF
TRBV5-1,NA,TRBJ2-1,ASSLELNNEQF
TRBV5-8,TRBD1,TRBJ1-5,ASSPGTVSNQPQH
TRBV5-1,TRBD2,TRBJ2-7,ASSFGGTTGVDEQY
TRBV10-3,TRBD1,TRBJ2-1,AISKTRDRDNEQF
TRBV5-6,NA,TRBJ1-2,ASSLGRYYGYT
TRBV2,NA,TRBJ1-2,ASSVLGAYGYT
TRBV2,NA,TRBJ2-7,ASRTVYEQY
TRBV7-9,NA,TRBJ2-3,ASSFRRSGEDTQY
TRBV6-6,NA,TRBJ1-2,ASSLARGEGYGYT